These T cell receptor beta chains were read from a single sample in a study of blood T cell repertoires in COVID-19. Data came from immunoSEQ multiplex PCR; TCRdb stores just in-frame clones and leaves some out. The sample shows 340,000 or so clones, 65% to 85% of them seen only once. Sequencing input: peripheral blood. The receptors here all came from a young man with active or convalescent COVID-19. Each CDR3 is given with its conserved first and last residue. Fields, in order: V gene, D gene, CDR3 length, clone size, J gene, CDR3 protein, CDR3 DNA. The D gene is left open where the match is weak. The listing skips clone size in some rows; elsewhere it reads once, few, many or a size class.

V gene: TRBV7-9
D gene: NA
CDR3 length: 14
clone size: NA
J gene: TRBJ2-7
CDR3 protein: CASSSRDKAYEQYF
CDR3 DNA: TGTGCCAGCAGCTCCCGGGACAAAGCCTACGAGCAGTACTTC

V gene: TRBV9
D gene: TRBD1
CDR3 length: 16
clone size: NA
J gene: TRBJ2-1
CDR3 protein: CASSVGTGGSNNEQFF
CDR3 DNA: TGTGCCAGCAGCGTCGGGACAGGGGGTTCTAACAATGAGCAGTTCTTC

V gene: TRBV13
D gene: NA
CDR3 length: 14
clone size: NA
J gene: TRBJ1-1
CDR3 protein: CASSSYGGVTEAFF
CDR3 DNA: TGTGCCAGCAGCTCCTACGGCGGGGTCACTGAAGCTTTCTTT

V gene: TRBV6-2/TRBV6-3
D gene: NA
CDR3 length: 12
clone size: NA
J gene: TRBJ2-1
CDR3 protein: CASSYSRDEQFF
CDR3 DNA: TGTGCCAGCAGTTACTCACGGGATGAGCAGTTCTTC

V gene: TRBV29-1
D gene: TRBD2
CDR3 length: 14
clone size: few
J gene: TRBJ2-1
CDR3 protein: CSVTPSGRGNEQFF
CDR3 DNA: TGCAGCGTTACTCCTAGCGGGAGGGGCAATGAGCAGTTCTTC

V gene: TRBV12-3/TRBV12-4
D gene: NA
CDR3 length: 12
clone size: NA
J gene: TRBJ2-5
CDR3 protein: CASTQAGETQYF
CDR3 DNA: TGTGCCAGCACTCAGGCGGGAGAGACCCAGTACTTC

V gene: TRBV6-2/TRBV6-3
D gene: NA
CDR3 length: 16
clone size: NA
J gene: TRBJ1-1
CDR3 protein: CASSYSEVRLLDEAFF
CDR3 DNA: TGTGCCAGCAGTTACTCAGAGGTCCGTTTGTTGGATGAAGCTTTCTTT

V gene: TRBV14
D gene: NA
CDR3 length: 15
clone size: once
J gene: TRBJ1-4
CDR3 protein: CASSQERATNEKLFF
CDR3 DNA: TGTGCCAGCAGCCAAGAAAGAGCAACTAATGAAAAACTGTTTTTT

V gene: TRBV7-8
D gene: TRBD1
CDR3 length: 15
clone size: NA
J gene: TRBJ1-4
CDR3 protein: CASRAGTGGNEKLFF
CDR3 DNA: TGTGCCAGCAGGGCCGGGACAGGGGGGAATGAAAAACTGTTTTTT

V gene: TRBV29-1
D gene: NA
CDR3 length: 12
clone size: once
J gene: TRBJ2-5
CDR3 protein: CSVGDIGETQYF
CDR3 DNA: TGCAGCGTTGGGGACATAGGAGAGACCCAGTACTTC

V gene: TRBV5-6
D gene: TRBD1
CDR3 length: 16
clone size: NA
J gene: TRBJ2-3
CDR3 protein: CASSSPGTGKTDTQYF
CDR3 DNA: TGTGCCAGCAGTAGTCCCGGGACAGGGAAGACAGATACGCAGTATTTT

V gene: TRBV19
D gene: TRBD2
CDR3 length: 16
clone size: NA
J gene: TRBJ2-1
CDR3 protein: CASSTPIDGLEDEQFF
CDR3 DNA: TGTGCCAGTAGTACACCCATAGATGGACTAGAGGATGAGCAGTTCTTC

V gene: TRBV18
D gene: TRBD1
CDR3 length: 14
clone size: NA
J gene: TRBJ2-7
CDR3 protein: CASSNDRGPYEQYF
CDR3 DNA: TGTGCCAGCTCAAACGACAGGGGACCCTACGAGCAGTACTTC

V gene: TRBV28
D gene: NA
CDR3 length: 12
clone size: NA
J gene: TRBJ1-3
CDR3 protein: CASTSNGNTIYF
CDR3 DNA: TGTGCCAGCACATCCAATGGAAACACCATATATTTT

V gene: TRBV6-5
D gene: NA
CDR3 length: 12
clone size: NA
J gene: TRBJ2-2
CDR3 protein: CATREITGELFF
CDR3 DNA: TGTGCCACCCGGGAGATCACCGGGGAGCTGTTTTTT

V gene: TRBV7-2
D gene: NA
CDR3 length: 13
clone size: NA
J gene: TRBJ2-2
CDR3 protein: CASSSNTPGELFF
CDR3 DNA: TGTGCCAGCAGCTCAAACACACCCGGGGAGCTGTTTTTT

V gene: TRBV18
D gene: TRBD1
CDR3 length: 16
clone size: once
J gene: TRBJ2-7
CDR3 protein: CASSPPLLTGVNEQYF
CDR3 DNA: TGTGCCAGCTCACCGCCTCTCCTCACAGGGGTCAACGAGCAGTACTTC

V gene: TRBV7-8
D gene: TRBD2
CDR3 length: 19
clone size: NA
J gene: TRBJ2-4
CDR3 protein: CASSSFLAGGSLAKNIQYF
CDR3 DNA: TGTGCCAGCAGCTCCTTCCTAGCGGGGGGCAGCTTAGCCAAAAACATTCAGTACTTC

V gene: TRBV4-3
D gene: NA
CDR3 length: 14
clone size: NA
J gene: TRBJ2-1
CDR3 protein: CASSHTTTYNEQFF
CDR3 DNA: TGCGCCAGCAGCCACACCACTACTTACAATGAGCAGTTCTTC

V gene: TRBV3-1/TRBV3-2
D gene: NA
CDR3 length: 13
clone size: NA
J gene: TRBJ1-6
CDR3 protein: CASSQLQNSPLHF
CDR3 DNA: TGTGCCAGCAGCCAACTACAGAATTCACCCCTCCACTTT

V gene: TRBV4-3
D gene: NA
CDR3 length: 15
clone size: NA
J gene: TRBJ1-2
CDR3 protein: CASSRDFFGGDGYTF
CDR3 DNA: TGCGCCAGCAGCCGCGACTTCTTTGGAGGTGATGGCTACACCTTC

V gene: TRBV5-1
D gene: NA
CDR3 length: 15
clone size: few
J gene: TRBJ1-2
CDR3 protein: CASSPGAGLDYGYTF
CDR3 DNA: TGCGCCAGCAGCCCCGGAGCAGGGTTGGACTATGGCTACACCTTC

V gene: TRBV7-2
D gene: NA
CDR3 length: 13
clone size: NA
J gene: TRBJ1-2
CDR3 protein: CASSLALFYGYTF
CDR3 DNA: TGTGCCAGCAGCTTAGCTCTGTTTTATGGCTACACCTTC

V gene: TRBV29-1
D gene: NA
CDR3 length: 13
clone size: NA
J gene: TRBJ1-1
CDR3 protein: CSVGGGLVTEAFF
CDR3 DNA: TGCAGCGTTGGGGGAGGGTTGGTCACTGAAGCTTTCTTT

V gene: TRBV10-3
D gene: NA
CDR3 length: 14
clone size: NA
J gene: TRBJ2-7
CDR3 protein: CAISESGRSYEQYF
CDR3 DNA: TGTGCCATCAGTGAGTCAGGCAGGTCCTACGAGCAGTACTTC

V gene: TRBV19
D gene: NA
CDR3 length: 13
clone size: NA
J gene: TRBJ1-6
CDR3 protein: CASRADWHSPLHF
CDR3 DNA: TGTGCCAGTCGGGCGGACTGGCATTCACCCCTCCACTTT